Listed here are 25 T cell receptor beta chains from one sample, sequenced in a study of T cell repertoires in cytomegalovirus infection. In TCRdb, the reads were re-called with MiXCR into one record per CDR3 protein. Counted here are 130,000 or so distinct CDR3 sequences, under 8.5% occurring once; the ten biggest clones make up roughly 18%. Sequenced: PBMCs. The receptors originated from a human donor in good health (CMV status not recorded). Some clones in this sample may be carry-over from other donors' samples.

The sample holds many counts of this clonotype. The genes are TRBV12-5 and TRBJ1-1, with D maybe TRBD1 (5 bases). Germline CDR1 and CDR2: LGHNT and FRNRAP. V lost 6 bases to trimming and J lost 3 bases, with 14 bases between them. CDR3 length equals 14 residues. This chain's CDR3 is CASGGDGGHTEAFF. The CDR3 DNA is TGTGCTAGTGGGGGGGACGGTGGGCACACTGAAGCTTTCTTT.

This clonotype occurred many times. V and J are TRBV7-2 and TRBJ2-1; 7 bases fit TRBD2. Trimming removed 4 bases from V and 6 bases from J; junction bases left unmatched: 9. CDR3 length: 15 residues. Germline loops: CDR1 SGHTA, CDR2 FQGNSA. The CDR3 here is CASSYGLERRNEQFF. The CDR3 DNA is TGTGCCAGCAGCTATGGACTAGAAAGGCGCAATGAGCAGTTCTTC.

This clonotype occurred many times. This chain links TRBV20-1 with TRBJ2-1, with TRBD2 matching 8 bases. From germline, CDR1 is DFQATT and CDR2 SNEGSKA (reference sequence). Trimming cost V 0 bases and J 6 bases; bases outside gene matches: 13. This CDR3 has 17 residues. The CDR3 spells CSAREVSRTGGRNEQFF. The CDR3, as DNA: TGCAGTGCTAGAGAAGTGTCGAGGACGGGGGGGCGCAATGAGCAGTTCTTC.

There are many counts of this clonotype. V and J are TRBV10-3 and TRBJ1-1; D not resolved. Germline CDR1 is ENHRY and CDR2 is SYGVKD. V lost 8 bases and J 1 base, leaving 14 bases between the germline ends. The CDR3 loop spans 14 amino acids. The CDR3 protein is CAIGDRAGNTEAFF. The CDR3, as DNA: TGTGCCATCGGGGATAGGGCGGGGAACACTGAAGCTTTCTTT.

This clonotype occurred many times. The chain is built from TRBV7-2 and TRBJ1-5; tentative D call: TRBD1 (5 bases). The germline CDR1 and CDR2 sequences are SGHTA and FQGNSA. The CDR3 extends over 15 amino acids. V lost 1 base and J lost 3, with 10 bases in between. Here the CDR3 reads CASSLDSRANQPQHF. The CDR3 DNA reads TGTGCCAGCAGCTTAGACAGCAGGGCCAATCAGCCCCAGCATTTT.

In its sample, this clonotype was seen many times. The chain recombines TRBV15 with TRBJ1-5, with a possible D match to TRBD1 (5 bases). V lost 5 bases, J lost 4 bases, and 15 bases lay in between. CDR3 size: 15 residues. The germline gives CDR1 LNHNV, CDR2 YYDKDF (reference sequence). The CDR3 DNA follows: TGTGCCACCAGCGGGGGGACCGGTGGGAATCAGCCCCAGCATTTT. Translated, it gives CATSGGTGGNQPQHF.

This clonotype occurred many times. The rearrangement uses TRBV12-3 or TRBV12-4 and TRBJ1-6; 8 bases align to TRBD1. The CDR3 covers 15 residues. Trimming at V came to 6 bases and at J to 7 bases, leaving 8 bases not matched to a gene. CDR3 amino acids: CASRPGQGFNSPLHF. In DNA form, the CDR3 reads TGTGCCAGCAGACCCGGACAGGGATTCAATTCACCCCTCCACTTT.

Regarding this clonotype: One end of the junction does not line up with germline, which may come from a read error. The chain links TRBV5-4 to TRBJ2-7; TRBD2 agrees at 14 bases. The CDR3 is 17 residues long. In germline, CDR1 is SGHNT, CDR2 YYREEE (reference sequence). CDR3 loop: CASSLPGLAGASNEQYF. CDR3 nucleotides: TGTGCCAGCAGCTTACCGGGACTAGCGGGGGCCTCCAACGAGCAGTACTTC.

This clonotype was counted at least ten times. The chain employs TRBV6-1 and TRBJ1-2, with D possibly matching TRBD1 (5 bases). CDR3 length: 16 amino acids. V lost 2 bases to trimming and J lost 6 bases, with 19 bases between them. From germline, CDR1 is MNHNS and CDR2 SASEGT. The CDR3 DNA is TGTGCCAGCAGTGAACCACACAGGATCAGAGCTGATGGCTACACCTTC. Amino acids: CASSEPHRIRADGYTF.

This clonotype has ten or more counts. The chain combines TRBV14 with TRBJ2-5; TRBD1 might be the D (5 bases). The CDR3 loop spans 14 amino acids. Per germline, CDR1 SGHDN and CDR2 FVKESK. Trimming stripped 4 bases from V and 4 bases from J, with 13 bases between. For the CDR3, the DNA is TGTGCCAGCAGCCCCGGACAAGTTGGAGAGACCCAGTACTTC. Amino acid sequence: CASSPGQVGETQYF.

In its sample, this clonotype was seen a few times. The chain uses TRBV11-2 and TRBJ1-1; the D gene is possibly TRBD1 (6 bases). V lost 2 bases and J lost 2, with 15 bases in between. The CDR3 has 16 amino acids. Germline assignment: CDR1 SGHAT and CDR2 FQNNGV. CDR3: CASSLLTTGHNTEAFF. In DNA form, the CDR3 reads TGTGCCAGCAGCTTACTAACTACGGGACACAACACTGAAGCTTTCTTT.

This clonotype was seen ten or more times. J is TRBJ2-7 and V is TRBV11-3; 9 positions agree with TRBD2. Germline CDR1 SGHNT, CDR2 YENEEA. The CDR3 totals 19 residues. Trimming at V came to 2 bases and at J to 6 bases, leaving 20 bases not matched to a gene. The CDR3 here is CASSLLPGLAQEGFGEQYF. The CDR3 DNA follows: TGTGCCAGCAGCTTACTCCCGGGACTAGCTCAAGAGGGATTCGGCGAGCAGTACTTC.

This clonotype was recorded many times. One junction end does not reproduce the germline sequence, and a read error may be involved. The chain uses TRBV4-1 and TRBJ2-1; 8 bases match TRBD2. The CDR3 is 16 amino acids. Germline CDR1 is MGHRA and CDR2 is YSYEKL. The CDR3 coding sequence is TGCGCCAGCAGCCTCGAAATAGCGGGGTCTTACAATGAGCGGTTCTTC. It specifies CASSLEIAGSYNERFF.

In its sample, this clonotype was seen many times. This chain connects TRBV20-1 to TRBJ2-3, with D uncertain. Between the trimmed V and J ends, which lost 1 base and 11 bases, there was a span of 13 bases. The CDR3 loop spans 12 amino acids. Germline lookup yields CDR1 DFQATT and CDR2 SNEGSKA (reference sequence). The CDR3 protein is CSARAMPGRQYF. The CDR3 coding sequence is TGCAGTGCTAGAGCTATGCCCGGCCGGCAGTATTTT.

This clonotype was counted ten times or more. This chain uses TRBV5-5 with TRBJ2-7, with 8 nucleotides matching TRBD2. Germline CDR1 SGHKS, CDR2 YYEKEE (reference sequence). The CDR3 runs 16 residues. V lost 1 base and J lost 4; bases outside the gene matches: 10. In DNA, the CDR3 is TGTGCCAGCAGCTTGCGGGGGGGCCGTATTGGGTACGAGCAGTACTTC. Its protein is CASSLRGGRIGYEQYF.

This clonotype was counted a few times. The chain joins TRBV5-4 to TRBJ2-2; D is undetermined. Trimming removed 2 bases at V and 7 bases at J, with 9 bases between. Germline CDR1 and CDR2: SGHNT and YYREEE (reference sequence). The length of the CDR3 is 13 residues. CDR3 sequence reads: CASSFHGIGELFF. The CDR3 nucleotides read TGTGCCAGCAGCTTCCATGGGATCGGGGAGCTGTTTTTT.

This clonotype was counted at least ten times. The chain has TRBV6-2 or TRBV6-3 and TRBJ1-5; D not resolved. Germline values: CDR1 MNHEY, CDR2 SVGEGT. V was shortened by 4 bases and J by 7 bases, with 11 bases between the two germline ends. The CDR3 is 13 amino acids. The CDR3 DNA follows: TGTGCCAGCAGTTCTGAAGGCGGGCAGCCCCAGCATTTT. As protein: CASSSEGGQPQHF.

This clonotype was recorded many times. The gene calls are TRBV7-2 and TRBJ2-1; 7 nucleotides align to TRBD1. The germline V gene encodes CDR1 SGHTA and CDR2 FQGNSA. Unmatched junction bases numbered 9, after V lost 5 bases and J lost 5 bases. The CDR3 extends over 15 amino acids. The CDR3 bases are TGTGCCAGCAGCAATATCGGACAGGCGGACAATGAGCAGTTCTTC. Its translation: CASSNIGQADNEQFF.

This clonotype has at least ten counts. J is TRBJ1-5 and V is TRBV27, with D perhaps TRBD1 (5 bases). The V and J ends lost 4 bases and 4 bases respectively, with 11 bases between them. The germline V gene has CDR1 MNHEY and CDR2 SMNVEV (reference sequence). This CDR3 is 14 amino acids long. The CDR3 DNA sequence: TGTGCCAGCAGTTCCCGGGACCGAAATCAGCCCCAGCATTTT. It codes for CASSSRDRNQPQHF.

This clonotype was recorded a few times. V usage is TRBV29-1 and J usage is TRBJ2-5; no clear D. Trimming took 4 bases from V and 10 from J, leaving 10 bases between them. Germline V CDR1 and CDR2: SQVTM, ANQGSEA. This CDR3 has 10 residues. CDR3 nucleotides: TGCAGCGTTGGTCTGGGAAGCCAGTACTTC. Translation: CSVGLGSQYF.

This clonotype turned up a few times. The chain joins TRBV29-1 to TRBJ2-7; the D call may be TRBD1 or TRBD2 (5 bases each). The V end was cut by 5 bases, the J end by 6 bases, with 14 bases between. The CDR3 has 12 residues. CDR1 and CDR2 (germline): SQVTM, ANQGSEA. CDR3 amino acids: CSVNGGRGEQYF. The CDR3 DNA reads TGCAGCGTTAATGGGGGACGAGGCGAGCAGTACTTC.

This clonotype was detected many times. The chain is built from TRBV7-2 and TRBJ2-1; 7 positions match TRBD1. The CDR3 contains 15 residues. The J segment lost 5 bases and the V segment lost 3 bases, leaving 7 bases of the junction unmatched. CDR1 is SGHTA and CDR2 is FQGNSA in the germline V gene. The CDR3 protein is CASSFRQGTDNEQFF. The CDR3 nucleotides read TGTGCCAGCAGCTTTCGACAGGGTACGGACAATGAGCAGTTCTTC. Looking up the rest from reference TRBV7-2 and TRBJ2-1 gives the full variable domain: GAGVSQSPSNKVTEKGKDVELRCDPISGHTALYWYRQSLGQGLEFLIYFQGNSAPDKSGLPSDRFSAERTGGSVSTLTIQRTQQEDSAVYLCASSFRQGTDNEQFFGPGTRLTVL.

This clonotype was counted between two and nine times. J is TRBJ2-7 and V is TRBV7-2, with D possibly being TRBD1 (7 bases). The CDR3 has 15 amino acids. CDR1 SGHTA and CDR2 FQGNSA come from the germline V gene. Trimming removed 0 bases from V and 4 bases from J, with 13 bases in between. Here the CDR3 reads CASSLAGGGAYEQYF. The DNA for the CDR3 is TGTGCCAGCAGCTTAGCAGGAGGGGGCGCGTACGAGCAGTACTTC.

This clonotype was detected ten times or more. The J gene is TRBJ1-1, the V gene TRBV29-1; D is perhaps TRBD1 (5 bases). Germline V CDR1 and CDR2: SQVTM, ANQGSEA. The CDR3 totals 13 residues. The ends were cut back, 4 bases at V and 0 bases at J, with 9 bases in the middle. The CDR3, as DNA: TGCAGCGTTGGACCAGGGATGAACACTGAAGCTTTCTTT. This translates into CSVGPGMNTEAFF.

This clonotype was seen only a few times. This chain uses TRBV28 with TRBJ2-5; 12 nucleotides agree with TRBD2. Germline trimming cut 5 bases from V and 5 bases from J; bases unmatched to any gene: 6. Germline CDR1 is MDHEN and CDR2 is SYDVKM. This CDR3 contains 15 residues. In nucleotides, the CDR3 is TGTGCCAGCAGTACCGGACTAGCGGGATCGGAGACCCAGTACTTC. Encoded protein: CASSTGLAGSETQYF.